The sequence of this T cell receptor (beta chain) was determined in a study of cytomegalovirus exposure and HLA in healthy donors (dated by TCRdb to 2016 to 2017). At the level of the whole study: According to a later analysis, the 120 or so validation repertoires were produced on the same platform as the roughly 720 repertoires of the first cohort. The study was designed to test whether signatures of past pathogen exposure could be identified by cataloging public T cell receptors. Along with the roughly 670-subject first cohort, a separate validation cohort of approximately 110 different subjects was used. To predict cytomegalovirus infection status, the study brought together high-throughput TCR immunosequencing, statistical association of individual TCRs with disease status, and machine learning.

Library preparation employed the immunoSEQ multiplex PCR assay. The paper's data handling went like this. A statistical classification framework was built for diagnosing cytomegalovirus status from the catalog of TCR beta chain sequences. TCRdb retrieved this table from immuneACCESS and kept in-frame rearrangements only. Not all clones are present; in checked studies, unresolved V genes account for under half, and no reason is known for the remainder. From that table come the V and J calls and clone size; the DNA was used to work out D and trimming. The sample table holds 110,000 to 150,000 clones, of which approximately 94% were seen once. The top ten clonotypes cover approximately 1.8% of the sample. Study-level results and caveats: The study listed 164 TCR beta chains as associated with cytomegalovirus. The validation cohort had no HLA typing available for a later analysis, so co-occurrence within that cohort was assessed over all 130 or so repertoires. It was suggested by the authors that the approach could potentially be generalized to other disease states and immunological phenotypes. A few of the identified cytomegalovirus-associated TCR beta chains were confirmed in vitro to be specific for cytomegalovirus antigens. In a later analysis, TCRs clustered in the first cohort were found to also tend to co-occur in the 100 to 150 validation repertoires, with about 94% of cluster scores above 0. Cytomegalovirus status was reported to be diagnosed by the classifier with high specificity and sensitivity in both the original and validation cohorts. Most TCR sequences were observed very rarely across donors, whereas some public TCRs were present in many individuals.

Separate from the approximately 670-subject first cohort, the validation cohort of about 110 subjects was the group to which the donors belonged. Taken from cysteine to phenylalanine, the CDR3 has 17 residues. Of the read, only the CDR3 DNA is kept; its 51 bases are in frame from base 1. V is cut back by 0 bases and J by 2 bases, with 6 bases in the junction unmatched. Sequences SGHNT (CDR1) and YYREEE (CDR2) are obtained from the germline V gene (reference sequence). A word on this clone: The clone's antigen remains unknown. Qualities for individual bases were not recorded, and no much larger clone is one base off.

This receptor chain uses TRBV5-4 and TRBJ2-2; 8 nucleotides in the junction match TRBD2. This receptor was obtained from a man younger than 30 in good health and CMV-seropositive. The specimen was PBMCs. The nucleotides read TGTGCCAGCAGCTTGGGCCCCAGCGGGAGAAACACCGGGGAGCTGTTTTTT. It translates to CASSLGPSGRNTGELFF.